This T cell receptor (beta chain) was sequenced for a study of shared clonotypes between healthy human individuals. Regarding this clone: The antigen remains undetermined.

This CDR3 contains 19 residues. Looked up from germline, CDR1 is SGHNT and CDR2 is YENEEA. The V and J ends lost 1 base and 3 bases, in that order; junction bases with no gene match: 6. Negatively enriched CD4+ T cells were divided by CD45RA into naive and memory. The study's findings and limits: Shared across a few donors were around 5% of the naive CD4 clonotypes.

The assay ran at deep level. Only in-frame clones appear in the TCRdb table, and some are missing; sequencing was by immunoSEQ multiplex PCR. The sample gives about 2.3 million clones, about 90% of which show up once; 0.37% is in the top ten. The sequenced sample consisted of naive CD4+ T cells from PBMCs. As to subset: CD45RA+ positively selected. The chain recombines TRBV11-3 with TRBJ2-1, with TRBD2 matching over 16 bases. This receptor was taken from a man younger than 30 in good health. Some clones in this sample may be carry-over from other donors' samples. CDR3 coding DNA: TGTGCCAGCAGCTTAGGCGCGGGACTAGCGGGAGGGATCTACAATGAGCAGTTCTTC. Its translation is CASSLGAGLAGGIYNEQFF.